The rows below give T cell receptor beta chains drawn from one sample of a study of beta chain features in type 1 diabetes. Sequencing used immunoSEQ multiplex PCR; TCRdb keeps in-frame clones, though not all of them. The data contain tens of thousands of clones, approximately 51% of them singletons. The sample consisted of stem cell memory CD4+ T cells from blood. The source is a woman aged 25 to 39 in good health. The CDR3 runs from the conserved cysteine through the conserved F or W. The D gene is left open where the match is weak. Size is stated for part of the rows, as once, few or many counts, or as a class when the clone is expanded.

J gene | D gene | clone size | V gene | CDR3 DNA | CDR3 protein
TRBJ2-1 | TRBD2 | . | TRBV18 | TGTGCCAGCTCCCAGGGACTAGAAGGTGTCAATGAGCAGTTCTTC | CASSQGLEGVNEQFF
TRBJ2-1 | . | . | TRBV18 | TGTGCCAGCTCCGCCCGGCAGGCGGGAAGCTCCTACAATGAGCAGTTCTTC | CASSARQAGSSYNEQFF
TRBJ2-3 | . | . | TRBV30 | TGTGCCTGGAGTGTACGGGGGAGGACAGATACGCAGTATTTT | CAWSVRGRTDTQYF
TRBJ2-6 | TRBD2 | . | TRBV28 | TGTGCCAGCAGGGGAGGGGTTACCGGGGCCAACGTCCTGACTTTC | CASRGGVTGANVLTF
TRBJ1-2 | . | . | TRBV6-5 | TGTGCCAGCAGCAGACACGGGACATCTAACTATGGCTACACCTTC | CASSRHGTSNYGYTF
TRBJ1-4 | TRBD1 | . | TRBV18 | TGTGCCAGCTCACCGGACAGGGAAAAACTGTTTTTT | CASSPDREKLFF
TRBJ2-3 | TRBD2 | . | TRBV5-6 | TGTGCCAGCAGCCAGCAACCGGGACTAGCCACAGATACGCAGTATTTT | CASSQQPGLATDTQYF
TRBJ2-3 | TRBD2 | . | TRBV10-3 | TGTGCCATCAGTGAAGCGGGAGCGGATACGCAGTATTTT | CAISEAGADTQYF
TRBJ2-7 | . | once | TRBV2 | TGTGCCAGCAGTGATATTTACGAGCAGTACTTC | CASSDIYEQYF
TRBJ2-1 | TRBD2 | . | TRBV9 | TGTGCCAGCAGCGCCCTACTAACGGGACTAGCGGCCTACAATGAGCAGTTCTTC | CASSALLTGLAAYNEQFF
TRBJ2-3 | . | . | TRBV18 | TGTGCCAGCTCACCCAACTTGGTAGAGTATACGCAGTATTTT | CASSPNLVEYTQYF
TRBJ2-1 | TRBD2 | . | TRBV5-4 | TGTGCCAGCAGCTTGGATTGGCTAGCGGGAGGGTGGGATGGGCAGTTCTTC | CASSLDWLAGGWDGQFF
TRBJ1-1 | . | once | TRBV10-3 | TGTGCCATGGGCCCAGGGGTCAACACTGAAGCTTTCTTT | CAMGPGVNTEAFF
TRBJ2-7 | . | . | TRBV28 | TGTGCCAGCAGGTCCCCGATCGGAGGGGGCAGCCATTACGAGCAGTACTTC | CASRSPIGGGSHYEQYF
TRBJ2-1 | TRBD2 | . | TRBV6-6 | TGTGCCAGCAACGGACTAGCGGGACCTTCCTACAATGAGCAGTTCTTC | CASNGLAGPSYNEQFF
TRBJ2-3 | TRBD2 | few | TRBV7-3 | TGTGCCAGCAGCGGCGGGACTAGCGGGGGCACAGATACGCAGTATTTT | CASSGGTSGGTDTQYF
TRBJ2-4 | TRBD1 | . | TRBV10-3 | TGTGCCATCAGCGAGACAGGGGGGGTCCAAAACATTCAGTACTTC | CAISETGGVQNIQYF
TRBJ1-4 | TRBD1 | few | TRBV7-8 | TGTGCCAGCGGCTCACAGGGGATGGGTAATGAAAAACTGTTTTTT | CASGSQGMGNEKLFF
TRBJ2-1 | TRBD1 | . | TRBV7-6 | TGTGCCAGCAGCTGGGGACAGGTCTCCTACAATGAGCAGTTCTTC | CASSWGQVSYNEQFF
TRBJ1-3 | TRBD1 | few | TRBV19 | TGTGCCAGTAGTCCTGGGACAGGCGACTCTGGAAACACCATATATTTT | CASSPGTGDSGNTIYF
TRBJ1-1 | . | . | TRBV29-1 | TGCAGCGTTGAAGTGTCGGGGGGCACTGAAGCTTTCTTT | CSVEVSGGTEAFF
TRBJ1-2 | TRBD1 | few | TRBV23-1 | TGCGCCAGCAGCGGCGTTCGGGCAGGGGGCTATGGCTACACCTTC | CASSGVRAGGYGYTF
TRBJ2-7 | TRBD1 | . | TRBV7-2 | TGTGCCAGCAGCGTCCGACAGGGGAGTAGCGAGCAGTACTTC | CASSVRQGSSEQYF
TRBJ1-1 | . | . | TRBV5-1 | TGCGCCAGCACCTTGGGGTCGGGAGGGACTGAAGCTTTCTTT | CASTLGSGGTEAFF
TRBJ2-1 | TRBD1 | . | TRBV18 | TGTGCCAGCTCAGCCGACAGGGCAAACTACAATGAGCAGTTCTTC | CASSADRANYNEQFF
TRBJ2-5 | TRBD2 | . | TRBV29-1 | TGCAGCGTTCAGACTAGCGGGAGCCGAAGTTCCCAGTACTTC | CSVQTSGSRSSQYF
TRBJ2-6 | TRBD1 | . | TRBV5-1 | TGCGCCAGCAGCTGGGACAGCAACTCTGGGGCCAACGTCCTGACTTTC | CASSWDSNSGANVLTF
TRBJ2-4 | . | . | TRBV4-3 | TGCGCCAGCAGCCAATACGACAGGAAGGAAAACATTCAGTACTTC | CASSQYDRKENIQYF
TRBJ2-3 | . | . | TRBV7-3 | TGTGCCAGCAGCGAGACTACTAGCACAGATACGCAGTATTTT | CASSETTSTDTQYF
TRBJ2-7 | . | . | TRBV11-1 | TGTGCCAGCAGCTTACTCGCGGGTAGCTCCTACGAGCAGTACTTC | CASSLLAGSSYEQYF
TRBJ2-6 | . | . | TRBV9 | TGTGCCAGCAGCGCGGACATAAGCTTCTCTGGGGCCAACGTCCTGACTTTC | CASSADISFSGANVLTF
TRBJ2-3 | . | . | TRBV7-9 | TGTGCCAGCAGCTTAGCTCGGGGTAGAATTGTCGATACGCAGTATTTT | CASSLARGRIVDTQYF
TRBJ2-2 | . | . | TRBV6-1 | TGTGCCAGCAGTCGGGGGGCGGGCACCGGGGAGCTGTTTTTT | CASSRGAGTGELFF
TRBJ2-5 | TRBD2 | once | TRBV28 | TGTGCCAGCAGTCCCCTAGCGGGAGGGTCAGAGACCCAGTACTTC | CASSPLAGGSETQYF
TRBJ2-1 | . | few | TRBV4-1 | TGCGCCAGCAGCCAGCCGACTAGTCGGTCCTACAATGAGCAGTTCTTC | CASSQPTSRSYNEQFF
TRBJ2-7 | . | . | TRBV7-2 | TGTGCCAGCAGCTCCTCAGTGAGCGGGCTCTACGAGCAGTACTTC | CASSSSVSGLYEQYF
TRBJ2-7 | . | few | TRBV5-1 | TGCGCCAGGGGGGACTGGTTCTACGAGCAGTACTTC | CARGDWFYEQYF
TRBJ1-5 | TRBD1 | few | TRBV18 | TGTGCCAGCTCACCGGGACAGGGCCGGAATCAGCCCCAGCATTTT | CASSPGQGRNQPQHF
TRBJ2-1 | . | . | TRBV9 | TGTGCCAGCAGCGTAGATCGGGGAGGTCCGGGTGAGCAGTTCTTC | CASSVDRGGPGEQFF
TRBJ2-1 | TRBD2 | . | TRBV6-4 | TGTGCCAGCAGTGTTCGGGAGGATAATGAGCAGTTCTTC | CASSVREDNEQFF
TRBJ2-1 | TRBD2 | . | TRBV29-1 | TGCAGCTCGGGGGGGCCTACTTCCTACAATGAGCAGTTCTTC | CSSGGPTSYNEQFF
TRBJ2-3 | TRBD1 | . | TRBV19 | TGTGCCAGTAGCATGGACAGGGGGCGCCTAGATACGCAGTATTTT | CASSMDRGRLDTQYF
TRBJ1-5 | TRBD1 | . | TRBV6-5 | TGTGCCAGCAGACTGGACAGGGTTGGCAATCAGCCCCAGCATTTT | CASRLDRVGNQPQHF
TRBJ2-3 | . | . | TRBV30 | TGTGCCTGGAGGGTGGCCGCAGATACGCAGTATTTT | CAWRVAADTQYF
TRBJ1-2 | . | . | TRBV7-2 | TGTGCCAGCAGCGCTGACAGAACTATCAATGGCTACACCTTC | CASSADRTINGYTF
TRBJ2-2 | . | . | TRBV5-4 | TGTGCCAGCAGCTTGGGTGACACCTACACCGGGGAGCTGTTTTTT | CASSLGDTYTGELFF